A selection of T cell receptor beta chains follows, all from one sample in a study of blood T cell repertoires in COVID-19. Profiled with immunoSEQ multiplex PCR; TCRdb holds only in-frame clones, not every one. This repertoire shows about 350,000 clones, around nine tenths found once; its top ten account for approximately 0.97%. Sequencing used PBMCs or T cells enriched from blood (not recorded which). The receptor set was obtained from a woman aged 25-40 years who had been exposed to COVID-19. Both conserved end residues are part of each CDR3.

>13|TRBJ1-2|TRBV12-3/TRBV12-4
CASSNRGDYGYTF
>14|TRBJ1-2|TRBV18
CASLQAGVNYGYTF
>13|TRBJ1-2|TRBV27
CASRTTGGRGYTF
>13|TRBJ2-3|TRBV5-1
CASRKREADTQYF
>17|TRBJ2-1|TRBV30
CAWSVGAGGPINNEQFF
>15|TRBJ1-4|TRBV9
CASSVAGGPNEKLFF
>11|TRBJ2-7|TRBV28
CASRRSYEQYF
>14|TRBJ2-3|TRBV7-9
CASSRGPGADTQYF
>14|TRBJ2-7|TRBV18
CASSPTGGDYEQYF
>13|TRBJ2-2|TRBV7-2
CASFIGRHGELFF
>17|TRBJ2-1|TRBV19
CASSITLTGLSYNEQFF
>13|TRBJ1-3|TRBV30
CAWSVALGNTIYF
>14|TRBJ2-7|TRBV10-3
CAISSGTSGYEQYF
>16|TRBJ2-4|TRBV14
CASSQIGSLDKNIQYF
>16|TRBJ1-2|TRBV27
CASSLRRGALDYGYTF
>17|TRBJ1-1|TRBV23-1
CASSQPLGGVENTEAFF
>14|TRBJ1-4|TRBV6-1
CASSENPISVDRRF
>19|TRBJ2-3|TRBV7-3
CASSLGGTSGNPRTDTQYF
>14|TRBJ2-5|TRBV9
CASSVGSNRETQYF
>15|TRBJ2-7|TRBV6-5
CASSRRQGSSYEQYF
>12|TRBJ2-7|TRBV6-5
CASSGQPYEQYF
>16|TRBJ1-1|TRBV19
CASTETNGFSGTEAFF
>15|TRBJ1-3|TRBV19
CASSRTIDSGNTIYF
>14|TRBJ2-7|TRBV10-3
CAISESGRSYEQYF
>12|TRBJ1-5|TRBV7-9
CASSRGDQPQHF
>14|TRBJ1-1|TRBV5-1
CASRETGGDTEAFF
>17|TRBJ2-1|TRBV6-2/TRBV6-3
CASSYSMWEGRYNEQFF
>17|TRBJ2-7|TRBV27
CASRSPGTSGRGNEQYF
>13|TRBJ2-2|TRBV6-5
CASSYYYAGELFF
>14|TRBJ2-1|TRBV10-2
CASSSGGPKNEQFF
>16|TRBJ1-3|TRBV12-5
CASGWTAAHSGNTIYF
>15|TRBJ2-2|TRBV28
CASTYGGRYTGELFF
>16|TRBJ2-1|TRBV4-1
CASSQDTSGGYNEQFF
>13|TRBJ1-2|TRBV12-3/TRBV12-4
CASSLRAGYGYTF
>16|TRBJ1-1|TRBV10-2
CASRVPGQGLNTEAFF
>15|TRBJ2-5|TRBV30
CAWSAGLAGVETQYF
>14|TRBJ1-1|TRBV27
CASSFGRGNTEAFF
>14|TRBJ1-3|TRBV25-1
CASRDSFSGNTIYF
>16|TRBJ1-1|TRBV3-1/TRBV3-2
CASSQGSGGLNTEAFF
>16|TRBJ1-4|TRBV6-5
CASSYSTGQGAGKLFF
>11|TRBJ2-1|TRBV6-6
CASSYLGSLFF
>16|TRBJ2-3|TRBV24-1
CATSDFRQDDTDTQYF
>14|TRBJ1-5|TRBV25-1
CASRGQGSNQPQHF
>12|TRBJ2-1|TRBV18
CASSRGRNEQFF
>17|TRBJ2-5|TRBV24-1
CATSDPSAERERETQYF
>15|TRBJ2-7|TRBV27
CASSLRGGFVYEQYF
>14|TRBJ2-5|TRBV3-1/TRBV3-2
CASSLAGVGETQYF